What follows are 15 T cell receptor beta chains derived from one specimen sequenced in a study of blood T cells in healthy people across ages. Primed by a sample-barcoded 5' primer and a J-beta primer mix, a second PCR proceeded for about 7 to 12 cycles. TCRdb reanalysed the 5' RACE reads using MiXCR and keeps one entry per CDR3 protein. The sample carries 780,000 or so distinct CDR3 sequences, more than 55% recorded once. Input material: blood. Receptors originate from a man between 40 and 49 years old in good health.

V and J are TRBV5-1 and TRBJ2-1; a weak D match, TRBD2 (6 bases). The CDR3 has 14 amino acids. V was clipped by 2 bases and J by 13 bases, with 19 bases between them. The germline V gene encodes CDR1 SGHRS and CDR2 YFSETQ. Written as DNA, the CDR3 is TGCGCCAGCAGCTTAGTAGCGGAAGGAGAGACCCAGTTCTTC. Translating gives CASSLVAEGETQFF. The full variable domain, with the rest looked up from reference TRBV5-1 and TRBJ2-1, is KAGVTQTPRYLIKTRGQQVTLSCSPISGHRSVSWYQQTPGQGLQFLFEYFSETQRNKGNFPGRFSGRQFSNSRSEMNVSTLELGDSALYLCASSLVAEGETQFFGPGTRLTVL.

DNA of the CDR3: TGTGCCAGCAGTTTACGAACCGGGGAGCTGTTTTTT. Translated: CASSLRTGELFF. V is TRBV12-3 or TRBV12-4 and J is TRBJ2-2; D gene ambiguous. The germline V and J ends were trimmed by 2 bases and 5 bases, with 3 bases remaining between them. The CDR3 contains 12 residues.

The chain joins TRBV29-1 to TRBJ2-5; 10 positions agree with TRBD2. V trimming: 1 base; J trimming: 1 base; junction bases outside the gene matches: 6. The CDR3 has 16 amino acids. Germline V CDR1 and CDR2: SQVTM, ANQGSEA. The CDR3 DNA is TGCAGCGTTGAAGGGGCTAGCGGGGGTTTCCAAGAGACCCAGTACTTC. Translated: CSVEGASGGFQETQYF.

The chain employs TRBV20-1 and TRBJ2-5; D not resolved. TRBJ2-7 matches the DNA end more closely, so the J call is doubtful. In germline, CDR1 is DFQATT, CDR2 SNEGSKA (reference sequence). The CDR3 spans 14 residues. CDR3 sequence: CSARDRALNYEQYF. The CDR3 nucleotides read TGCAGTGCTAGAGATCGGGCGTTAAACTACGAGCAGTACTTC.

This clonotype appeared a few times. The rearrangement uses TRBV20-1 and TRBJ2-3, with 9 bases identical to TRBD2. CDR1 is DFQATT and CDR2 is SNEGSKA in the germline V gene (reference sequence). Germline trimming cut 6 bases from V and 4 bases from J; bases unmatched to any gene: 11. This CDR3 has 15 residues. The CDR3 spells CSAPRLAEFPDTQYF. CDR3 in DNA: TGCAGTGCCCCCAGACTAGCGGAGTTCCCAGATACGCAGTATTTT.

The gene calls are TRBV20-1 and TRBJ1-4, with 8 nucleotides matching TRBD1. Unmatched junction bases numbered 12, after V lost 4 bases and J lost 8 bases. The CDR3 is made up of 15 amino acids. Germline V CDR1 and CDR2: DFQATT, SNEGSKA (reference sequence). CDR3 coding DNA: TGCAGTGCTACCTCTACTGGCAGGGGGCACGAAAAACTGTTTTTT. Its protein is CSATSTGRGHEKLFF.

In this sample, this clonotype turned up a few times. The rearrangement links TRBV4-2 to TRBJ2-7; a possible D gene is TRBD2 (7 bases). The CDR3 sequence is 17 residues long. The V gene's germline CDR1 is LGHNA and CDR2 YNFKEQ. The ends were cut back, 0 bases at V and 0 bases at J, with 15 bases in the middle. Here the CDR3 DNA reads TGTGCCAGCAGCCAAGATTCGGGGGGCACACTCTCCTACGAGCAGTACTTC. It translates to CASSQDSGGTLSYEQYF.

The CDR3 nucleotides are TGTGCCAGCAGCTTGATCCCGGGACAGCCAATAGCCAAAAACATTCAGTACTTC. Translating gives CASSLIPGQPIAKNIQYF. The V gene is TRBV7-2, the J gene TRBJ2-4, with 7 bases aligning to TRBD1. Trimming at V came to 3 bases and at J to 0 bases, leaving 11 bases not matched to a gene. The germline V gene encodes CDR1 SGHTA and CDR2 FQGNSA. The CDR3 extends over 18 amino acids.

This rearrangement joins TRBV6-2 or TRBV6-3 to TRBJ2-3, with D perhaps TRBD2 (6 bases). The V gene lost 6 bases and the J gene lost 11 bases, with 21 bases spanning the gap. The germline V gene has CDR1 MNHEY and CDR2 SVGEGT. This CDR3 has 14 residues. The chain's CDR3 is CASSGRGPVNMQYF. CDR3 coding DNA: TGTGCCAGCAGCGGGAGAGGTCCGGTAAATATGCAGTATTTT.

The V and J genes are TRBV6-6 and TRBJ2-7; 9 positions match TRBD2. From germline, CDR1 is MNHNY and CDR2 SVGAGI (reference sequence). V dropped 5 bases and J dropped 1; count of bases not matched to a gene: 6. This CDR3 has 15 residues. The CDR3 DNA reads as TGTGCCAGCAGTGTGTCGACTAGCGGATCCTACGAGCAGTACTTC. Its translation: CASSVSTSGSYEQYF.

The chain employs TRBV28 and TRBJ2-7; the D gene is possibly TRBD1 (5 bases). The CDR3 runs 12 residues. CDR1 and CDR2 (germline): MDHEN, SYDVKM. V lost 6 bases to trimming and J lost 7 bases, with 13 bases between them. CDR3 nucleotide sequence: TGTGCCAGCAGACAGGAATACAATGAGCAGTACTTC. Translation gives CASRQEYNEQYF.

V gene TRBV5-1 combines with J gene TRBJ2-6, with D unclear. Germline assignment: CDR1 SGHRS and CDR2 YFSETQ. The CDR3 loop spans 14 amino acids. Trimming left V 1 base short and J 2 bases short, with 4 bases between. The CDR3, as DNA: TGCGCCAGCAGCTTGAAAACTGGGGCCAACGTCCTGACTTTC. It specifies CASSLKTGANVLTF.

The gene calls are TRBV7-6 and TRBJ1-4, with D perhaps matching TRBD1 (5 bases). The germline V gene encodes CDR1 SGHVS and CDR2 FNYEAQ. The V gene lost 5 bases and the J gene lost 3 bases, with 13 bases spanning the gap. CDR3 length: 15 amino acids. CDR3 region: CASSPSWGANEKLFF. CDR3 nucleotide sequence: TGTGCCAGCAGCCCCTCTTGGGGGGCTAATGAAAAACTGTTTTTT.

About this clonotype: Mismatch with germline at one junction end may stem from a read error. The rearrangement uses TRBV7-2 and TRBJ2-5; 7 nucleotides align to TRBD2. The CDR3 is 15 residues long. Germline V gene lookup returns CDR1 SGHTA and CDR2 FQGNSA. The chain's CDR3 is CATSQTSTGHNEQYF. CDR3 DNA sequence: TGTGCCACCAGCCAGACTAGCACCGGCCACAATGAGCAGTACTTC.

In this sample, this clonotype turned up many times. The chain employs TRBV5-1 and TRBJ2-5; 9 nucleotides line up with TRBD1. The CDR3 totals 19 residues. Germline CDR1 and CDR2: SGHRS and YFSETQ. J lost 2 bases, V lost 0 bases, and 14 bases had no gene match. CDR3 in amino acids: CASSLVPLRDRVGQETQYF. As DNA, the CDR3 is TGCGCCAGCAGCTTGGTCCCTCTCCGGGACAGGGTTGGTCAAGAGACCCAGTACTTC.